The 28 T cell receptor beta chains in this list originate from one sample, sequenced in a study of CD8 T cells in Susac syndrome. RNA in amounts of about 0.5 to 1 ug was reverse transcribed with random hexamers. MiXCR, applied by TCRdb to the immunoSEQ multiplex PCR reads, yields one record per CDR3 protein. The data show about 120,000 distinct CDR3 sequences, just under 95% seen once. Sequenced: CD4+ T cells from PBMCs. These receptors came from a human donor with multiple sclerosis.

This chain joins TRBV3-1 and TRBJ1-1, with D uncertain. Trimming shortened V by 2 bases and J by 6 bases, and 22 bases separated the two germline ends. CDR3 length: 17 amino acids. Germline V gene lookup returns CDR1 LGHDT and CDR2 YNNKEL (reference sequence). CDR3 amino acids: CASSQRDSRGIGAEAFF. The CDR3 DNA follows: TGTGCCAGCAGCCAAAGAGATAGCCGGGGTATTGGCGCTGAAGCTTTCTTT.

The chain has TRBV5-1 and TRBJ2-5; TRBD1 aligns across 7 bases. This CDR3 is built from 14 residues. With V trimmed by 2 bases and J by 0 bases, 1 base remained unmatched. Per the germline V gene, CDR1 is SGHRS and CDR2 is YFSETQ. The CDR3 coding sequence is TGCGCCAGCAGCTTTGGGACAGACCAAGAGACCCAGTACTTC. Translated: CASSFGTDQETQYF.

The chain couples TRBV28 to TRBJ2-5, with 7 bases fitting TRBD2. The CDR3 covers 13 residues. Germline V gene data show CDR1 as MDHEN and CDR2 as SYDVKM. V dropped 6 bases and J dropped 4; count of bases not matched to a gene: 5. As DNA, the CDR3 is TGTGCCAGCAGCCTAGCGGAAGGAGAGACCCAGTACTTC. It is translated as CASSLAEGETQYF.

This chain uses TRBV7-2 with TRBJ1-5; D is unclear. Germline V gene data show CDR1 as SGHTA and CDR2 as FQGNSA. Trimming took off 5 bases at V and 3 bases at J, with 5 bases between the two ends. The CDR3 has 12 amino acids. The CDR3 nucleotides are TGTGCCAGCAGCCTCGACAATCAGCCCCAGCATTTT. Translation: CASSLDNQPQHF.

This chain connects TRBV4-3 to TRBJ1-4; weak D call: TRBD1 (6 bases). The CDR3 sequence is 15 residues long. V lost 4 bases and J lost 5, with 14 bases in between. CDR1 LGHNA and CDR2 YSLEER come from the germline V gene. The CDR3 protein is CASSLQTGGNEKLFF. The CDR3 DNA is TGCGCCAGCAGCCTACAGACAGGAGGGAATGAAAAACTGTTTTTT.

The chain is built from TRBV4-1 and TRBJ2-1; D is ambiguous. The CDR3 totals 14 residues. V was clipped by 2 bases and J by 13 bases, with 18 bases between them. Germline V gives CDR1 MGHRA, CDR2 YSYEKL. CDR3 region: CASSQLSERRHQFF. The CDR3 DNA follows: TGCGCCAGCAGCCAATTGTCTGAGCGACGACATCAGTTCTTC.

This clonotype was seen a single time. The genes are TRBV30 and TRBJ1-5; D is unclear. This CDR3 spans 14 amino acids. V lost 1 base, J lost 0 bases, and 7 bases lay in between. CDR1 is GTSNPN and CDR2 is SVGIG in the germline V gene (reference sequence). Here the CDR3 DNA reads TGTGCCTGGAGTGCGGGTCCTAGCAATCAGCCCCAGCATTTT. Its translation is CAWSAGPSNQPQHF.

The J gene is TRBJ2-4, the V gene TRBV6-5, with 9 bases aligning to TRBD1. The length of the CDR3 is 15 residues. V shed 4 bases, J shed 1 base, and the junction held 2 bases outside the gene matches. The germline CDR1 and CDR2 sequences are MNHEY and SVGAGI. The CDR3 DNA follows: TGTGCCAGCAGTTCCGGGACAGGGGCCAAAAACATTCAGTACTTC. Amino acids: CASSSGTGAKNIQYF.

V usage is TRBV3-1 and J usage is TRBJ1-3, with D tentatively TRBD1 (6 bases). With 1 base removed from V and 2 bases from J, the gap between germline ends came to 9 bases. Germline values: CDR1 LGHDT, CDR2 YNNKEL (reference sequence). The CDR3 is 15 residues long. The CDR3 sequence: CASSQGAGAGNTIYF. CDR3 DNA sequence: TGTGCCAGCAGCCAAGGAGCAGGGGCTGGAAACACCATATATTTT.

CDR3 nucleotides: TGCGCCAGCAGCCCCTATAGGGACACTGAAGCTTTCTTT. Amino acids: CASSPYRDTEAFF. The chain couples TRBV5-1 to TRBJ1-1; unclear D gene. Per germline, CDR1 SGHRS and CDR2 YFSETQ. The CDR3 spans 13 residues. Trimming left V 4 bases short and J 3 bases short, with 10 bases between.

This chain links TRBV7-2 with TRBJ1-1, with D possibly matching TRBD1 (6 bases). This CDR3 is 14 amino acids long. V shed 1 base and J shed 6 bases, with 12 bases lying between them. CDR1 is SGHTA, CDR2 FQGNSA, per germline. For the CDR3, the DNA is TGTGCCAGCAGCTTAGTCTCCAACAGGGCTGAAGCTTTCTTT. Translating it yields CASSLVSNRAEAFF.

The table lists this clonotype with a count of one. The chain uses TRBV7-2 and TRBJ1-1; no clear D gene. The CDR3 covers 15 residues. The germline V gene encodes CDR1 SGHTA and CDR2 FQGNSA. Trimming took 5 bases from V and 5 from J, leaving 18 bases between them. The CDR3 region is CASSPVGPFWTEAFF. The CDR3 DNA reads as TGTGCCAGCAGCCCGGTTGGACCTTTTTGGACTGAAGCTTTCTTT.

The chain combines TRBV5-1 with TRBJ1-1; no firm D call. V lost 0 bases to trimming and J lost 1 base, with 4 bases between them. Germline V CDR1 and CDR2: SGHRS, YFSETQ. The CDR3 is made up of 13 amino acids. DNA for the CDR3: TGCGCCAGCAGCTTGGAGCGGAACACTGAAGCTTTCTTT. Residues: CASSLERNTEAFF. The whole variable domain, remainder taken from reference TRBV5-1 and TRBJ1-1, is KAGVTQTPRYLIKTRGQQVTLSCSPISGHRSVSWYQQTPGQGLQFLFEYFSETQRNKGNFPGRFSGRQFSNSRSEMNVSTLELGDSALYLCASSLERNTEAFFGQGTRLTVV.

V and J are TRBV6-1 and TRBJ2-2, with D tentatively TRBD1 or TRBD2 (6 bases each). The CDR3 has 14 amino acids. V shed 2 bases and J shed 7 bases, with 11 bases lying between them. CDR1 is MNHNS, CDR2 SASEGT, per germline. CDR3 nucleotide sequence: TGTGCCAGCAGTGAAATGGGGGGCAACGGGGAGCTGTTTTTT. As protein: CASSEMGGNGELFF.

This chain uses TRBV21-1 with TRBJ1-1; the table calls TRBD1, which could not be checked here. TRBV21-1 constitutes a pseudogene. The CDR3 is 14 amino acids. The CDR3 DNA follows: TGTGCCAGCAGCACGGGGGAGATGAACACTGAAGCTTTCTTT. Translation: CASSTGEMNTEAFF.

This rearrangement joins TRBV13 to TRBJ2-5, with D possibly matching TRBD1 (6 bases). Germline V gene data show CDR1 as PRHDT and CDR2 as FYEKMQ (reference sequence). The length of the CDR3 is 14 residues. Trimming cost V 2 bases and J 6 bases, with 13 bases left between them. CDR3 nucleotides: TGTGCCAGCAGCTTATCTGGACAGTGGAAGACCCAGTACTTC. As protein: CASSLSGQWKTQYF. The whole variable domain, remainder taken from reference TRBV13 and TRBJ2-5, is AAGVIQSPRHLIKEKRETATLKCYPIPRHDTVYWYQQGPGQDPQFLISFYEKMQSDKGSIPDRFSAQQFSDYHSELNMSSLELGDSALYFCASSLSGQWKTQYFGPGTRLLVL.

This clonotype has just one count. The chain joins TRBV12-3 or TRBV12-4 to TRBJ1-2; D might be TRBD1 (5 bases). This CDR3 has 13 residues. The V gene lost 4 bases and the J gene lost 4 bases, with 10 bases spanning the gap. The CDR3 DNA is TGTGCCAGCAGTTCGACAGAGATCTATGGCTACACCTTC. Translated, it gives CASSSTEIYGYTF.

The gene calls are TRBV9 and TRBJ1-2; D uncertain. Trimming stripped 5 bases from V and 3 bases from J, with 11 bases between. Per germline, CDR1 SGDLS and CDR2 YYNGEE. The CDR3 consists of 13 residues. The CDR3 DNA sequence: TGTGCCAGCAGTTACGGGAGCGACTATGGCTACACCTTC. This codes for CASSYGSDYGYTF. Filled out from reference TRBV9 and TRBJ1-2, the complete variable domain reads DSGVTQTPKHLITATGQRVTLRCSPRSGDLSVYWYQQSLDQGLQFLIQYYNGEERAKGNILERFSAQQFPDLHSELNLSSLELGDSALYFCASSYGSDYGYTFGSGTRLTVV.

The V call is TRBV19, the J call TRBJ2-1, with TRBD2 identical over 9 bases. V was pared by 1 base and J by 16 bases, with 14 bases of the junction left unmatched. The CDR3 covers 15 residues. In germline, CDR1 is LNHDA, CDR2 SQIVND (reference sequence). The CDR3 reads CASSIGFASGVPNFF. CDR3 DNA sequence: TGTGCCAGTAGTATAGGCTTCGCTAGCGGGGTCCCCAATTTCTTC.

The chain recombines TRBV7-2 with TRBJ2-5, with a tentative D call TRBD2 (5 bases). The V end was cut by 7 bases, the J end by 2 bases, with 17 bases between. The length of the CDR3 is 15 residues. Germline assignment: CDR1 SGHTA and CDR2 FQGNSA. CDR3 bases: TGTGCCAGCACCCCCCGTAGGACTGTACAAGAGACCCAGTACTTC. Translating gives CASTPRRTVQETQYF.

The genes are TRBV5-1 and TRBJ1-6; TRBD1 matches at 8 bases. This CDR3 is 15 amino acids long. J lost 7 bases, V lost 3 bases, and 6 bases had no gene match. Germline V gives CDR1 SGHRS, CDR2 YFSETQ. The CDR3: CASSSDRVSNSPLHF. The DNA of the CDR3 is TGCGCCAGCAGCTCGGACAGGGTTAGCAATTCACCCCTCCACTTT.

The chain employs TRBV7-2 and TRBJ2-5; 10 nucleotides match TRBD2. The CDR3 length is 15 residues. V lost 5 bases and J lost 2; bases outside the gene matches: 5. Per the germline V gene, CDR1 is SGHTA and CDR2 is FQGNSA. The CDR3 sequence is CASSRSGGVQETQYF. In nucleotides, the CDR3 is TGTGCCAGCAGCCGAAGCGGGGGGGTACAAGAGACCCAGTACTTC.

The chain has TRBV5-1 and TRBJ2-5, with 11 bases fitting TRBD2. V was pared by 5 bases and J by 5 bases, with 8 bases of the junction left unmatched. This CDR3 contains 15 residues. From germline, CDR1 is SGHRS and CDR2 YFSETQ. The chain's CDR3 is CASSRTGTSGETQYF. CDR3 in DNA: TGCGCCAGCAGTAGGACCGGGACTAGCGGTGAGACCCAGTACTTC.

The rearrangement uses TRBV4-1 and TRBJ1-2; unclear D gene. Trimming left V 6 bases short and J 4 bases short, with 18 bases between. The CDR3 has 15 amino acids. From germline, CDR1 is MGHRA and CDR2 YSYEKL. The CDR3 DNA reads TGCGCCAGCAGAGCTGCGGCGTTGGGTCTCTATGGCTACACCTTC. This translates into CASRAAALGLYGYTF.

The genes are TRBV18 and TRBJ1-1; 9 bases match TRBD1. V shed 4 bases and J 0 bases; nucleotides not matched to a gene: 3. Germline-derived CDR1 and CDR2 are KGHSH and LQKENI. CDR3 length equals 15 residues. CDR3 residues: CASSQQGAMNTEAFF. The DNA of the CDR3 is TGTGCCAGCTCACAACAGGGGGCCATGAACACTGAAGCTTTCTTT. The whole variable domain, filled in from reference TRBV18 and TRBJ1-1, reads NAGVMQNPRHLVRRRGQEARLRCSPMKGHSHVYWYRQLPEEGLKFMVYLQKENIIDESGMPKERFSAEFPKEGPSILRIQQVVRGDSAAYFCASSQQGAMNTEAFFGQGTRLTVV.

The gene calls are TRBV19 and TRBJ1-1; D gene uncertain. V shed 3 bases and J shed 2 bases, with 10 bases lying between them. Germline V gene lookup returns CDR1 LNHDA and CDR2 SQIVND (reference sequence). The CDR3 consists of 14 residues. The CDR3 region is CASSIWATNTEAFF. CDR3 nucleotides: TGTGCCAGTAGTATTTGGGCGACCAACACTGAAGCTTTCTTT.

This rearrangement joins TRBV19 to TRBJ1-6; weak D call: TRBD1 (5 bases). Germline CDR1 reads LNHDA; CDR2 reads SQIVND (reference sequence). The CDR3 totals 13 residues. The V and J ends lost 8 bases and 10 bases respectively, with 15 bases between them. The CDR3 sequence is CASGVWDGSPLHF. CDR3 DNA sequence: TGTGCCAGTGGAGTTTGGGACGGCTCACCCCTCCACTTT.

This chain links TRBV2 with TRBJ2-5, with TRBD1 matching over 9 bases. In germline, CDR1 is SNHLY, CDR2 FYNNEI. The CDR3 runs 16 residues. V was clipped by 3 bases and J by 1 base; unmatched bases: 6. The CDR3 DNA reads as TGTGCCAGCAGTGAGCCGGACAGGGGAGCCCAAGAGACCCAGTACTTC. Translated: CASSEPDRGAQETQYF.